This TCR beta chain emerged from a study of PD-1 blockade in mismatch repair-deficient tumors. The overall study: All were previously treated, progressing patients with approximately 11 mismatch repair-deficient cancer types.

Germline V gene lookup returns CDR1 SGDLS and CDR2 YYNGEE. V shed 3 bases, J shed 4 bases, and the junction held 3 bases outside the gene matches. The CDR3 extends over 13 amino acids. Mismatch repair deficiency was confirmed in all patients, by PCR or immunohistochemistry. TCRs were sequenced from a few patients responding to pembrolizumab. Study-wide findings and caveats: Tumor-resident clones, often absent from pretreatment blood, expanded after pembrolizumab and then contracted.

Sequenced by immunoSEQ multiplex PCR; TCRdb stores in-frame clones only, minus some. The sample lists about 100,000 clones, 82% occurring once. About this clone itself: Its antigen is not identified.

The V and J genes are TRBV9 and TRBJ2-5; TRBD2 matches 7 bases. This material consisted of peripheral blood, taken around 8 months after starting pembrolizumab. The sequence was obtained from an adult with mismatch repair-deficient cancer. DNA for the CDR3: TGTGCCAGCAGCGGGACTAGAGGAGAGACCCAGTACTTC. Protein: CASSGTRGETQYF. The variable domain in full, completed from reference TRBV9 and TRBJ2-5, reads DSGVTQTPKHLITATGQRVTLRCSPRSGDLSVYWYQQSLDQGLQFLIQYYNGEERAKGNILERFSAQQFPDLHSELNLSSLELGDSALYFCASSGTRGETQYFGPGTRLLVL.